This passage covers 24 T cell receptor beta chains from one sample sequenced in a study of T cells in women clearing cervical HPV infection. Using immunoSEQ multiplex PCR, the repertoire was profiled, and TCRdb retains in-frame clones only, with some absent. The clone table shows about 19,000 clones, with the ten largest holding approximately 16%. Sequencing was done on a sample of blood buffy coat. These receptors were collected from a woman aged 18 to 75 with a cervical HPV16 infection that either progressed to CIN3+ or cleared (not recorded which).

Turning to this clone: The CDR3 end is not reached by the read, which stops 3 residues before it; the germline J gene fills it in. The rearrangement links TRBV30 to TRBJ1-1, with 8 nucleotides matching TRBD1. The germline V gene encodes CDR1 GTSNPN and CDR2 SVGIG (reference sequence). This CDR3 has 13 amino acids. The J segment lost 1 base and the V segment lost 5 bases, leaving 3 bases of the junction unmatched. The sequenced part of the CDR3 DNA is TGTGCCTGGCGGGACAGGCCGAACACTGAA. Its protein product is CAWRDRPNTE. The full-length CDR3 reads as CAWRDRPNTEAFF.

Concerning this clone itself: The observed sequence ends 3 residues before the CDR3 terminus, with the missing tail filled in from the germline J gene. The V and J genes are TRBV19 and TRBJ2-2; D call uncertain. This CDR3 is built from 14 residues. Germline CDR1 and CDR2: LNHDA and SQIVND (reference sequence). V gave up 1 base and J gave up 4 bases, with 7 bases separating them. Incomplete CDR3 DNA: TGTGCCAGTAGTATAGCAAGTAGCACCGGGGAG. As protein: CASSIASSTGE. In full, the CDR3 is CASSIASSTGELFF.

As for this clone: The read terminates 3 residues before the CDR3 end, so the remaining end is supplied by the germline J gene. V and J are TRBV19 and TRBJ2-3; tentatively, D is TRBD1 (5 bases). Per germline, CDR1 LNHDA and CDR2 SQIVND (reference sequence). The CDR3 consists of 13 residues. Trimming pared 10 bases from V and 1 base from J, leaving 12 bases between. CDR3: CATLGAGTDTQYF. The CDR3 DNA, read in part, is TGTGCCACCCTAGGGGCGGGCACAGATACG.

On this clone itself: The read falls 3 residues short of the CDR3 end, and the missing part is taken from the germline J gene. J is TRBJ2-7 and V is TRBV19; 11 positions agree with TRBD2. Germline CDR1 and CDR2: LNHDA and SQIVND (reference sequence). The CDR3 runs to 15 residues. The J segment lost 6 bases and the V segment lost 3 bases, leaving 7 bases of the junction unmatched. This CDR3 is CASSILLAGVREQYF. The DNA read from the CDR3 is TGTGCCAGTAGTATTTTACTAGCGGGGGTCCGCGAG.

As to this clone: The read stops 3 residues short of the end of the CDR3; the missing end is completed from the germline J gene. The chain combines TRBV18 with TRBJ2-2; possibly TRBD1 for D (6 bases). Germline CDR1 reads KGHSH; CDR2 reads LQKENI. There are 14 residues in the CDR3. CDR3 sequence reads: CASSDTGPNEKLFF. CDR3 DNA (partial): TGTGCCAGCTCGGATACAGGGCCTAATGAAAAG.

Notes on this clone: The read ends 3 residues shy of where the CDR3 ends; the end is completed using the germline J gene. The chain joins TRBV20-1 to TRBJ1-2; 11 bases agree with TRBD1. The J segment lost 3 bases and the V segment lost 0 bases, leaving 3 bases of the junction unmatched. Germline V gene lookup returns CDR1 DFQATT and CDR2 SNEGSKA (reference sequence). The CDR3 is 15 residues long. This CDR3 reads CSARDWGQGDYGYTF. CDR3 DNA, as far as it was read: TGCAGTGCTAGAGATTGGGGACAGGGGGACTATGGC.

As for this clone: The read terminates 3 residues before the CDR3 end, so the remaining end is supplied by the germline J gene. V gene TRBV18 combines with J gene TRBJ2-5; D ambiguous. The CDR3 loop spans 14 amino acids. From germline, CDR1 is KGHSH and CDR2 LQKENI. With 4 bases removed from V and 2 bases from J, the gap between germline ends came to 11 bases. The sequenced CDR3 bases are TGTGCCAGCTCACTAGAGATGCTTCAAGAGACC. Translated, it gives CASSLEMLQET. The complete CDR3 protein is CASSLEMLQETQYF.

Points on this clone: The CDR3 extends 3 residues past the end of the read, so its final part is completed from the germline J gene. V is TRBV20-1 and J is TRBJ1-1, with D tentatively TRBD1 (6 bases). The CDR3 length is 13 residues. Trimming cost V 3 bases and J 0 bases, with 8 bases left between them. Germline loops: CDR1 DFQATT, CDR2 SNEGSKA (reference sequence). This CDR3 is CSARDSLNTEAFF. The DNA read from the CDR3 is TGCAGTGCTAGGGACAGCTTGAACACTGAA.

For this clone: The read falls 3 residues short of the CDR3 end, and the missing part is taken from the germline J gene. The rearrangement joins TRBV20-1 to TRBJ2-1; 10 bases agree with TRBD2. CDR1 and CDR2 (germline): DFQATT, SNEGSKA (reference sequence). The trim removed 0 bases at V and 0 bases at J, leaving 2 bases unmatched. This CDR3 region has 16 residues. CDR3 sequence reads: CSARELAGTSYNEQFF. The sequenced part of the CDR3 DNA is TGCAGTGCTAGAGAACTAGCGGGGACCTCCTACAATGAG.

Comments on this clone: From the germline J gene comes the end of the CDR3, since the read stops 3 residues before it. The J gene is TRBJ2-7, the V gene TRBV5-1, with 9 nucleotides matching TRBD2. Unmatched junction bases numbered 3, after V lost 0 bases and J lost 2 bases. Germline V gives CDR1 SGHRS, CDR2 YFSETQ. The CDR3 is 15 amino acids. The CDR3 protein is CASSLAGGGAYEQYF. The sequenced CDR3 bases are TGCGCCAGCAGCTTGGCCGGCGGGGGGGCCTACGAG.

The sequenced CDR3 bases are TGCAGTGCTAGTCCCGGGGGCACTGAA. This gives the protein CSASPGGTE. The complete CDR3 sequence is CSASPGGTEAFF. The chain carries TRBV20-1 and TRBJ1-1, with D possibly being TRBD1 (5 bases). With the read ending 3 residues before the CDR3 end, the germline J gene is used to fill in that end. Germline CDR1 and CDR2: DFQATT and SNEGSKA (reference sequence). The CDR3 sequence is 12 residues long. The ends were cut back, 3 bases at V and 4 bases at J, with 9 bases in the middle.

With regard to this clone: The read ends 3 residues early relative to the CDR3; the germline J gene fills the gap. The V gene is TRBV19, the J gene TRBJ1-5, with 8 bases lining up with TRBD1. J lost 0 bases, V lost 9 bases, and 4 bases had no gene match. The germline V gene encodes CDR1 LNHDA and CDR2 SQIVND (reference sequence). The CDR3 contains 14 residues. The chain's CDR3 is CASFQGASNQPQHF. The covered CDR3 bases are TGTGCCAGCTTTCAGGGGGCTAGCAATCAGCCC. The whole variable domain, filled in from reference TRBV19 and TRBJ1-5, reads DGGITQSPKYLFRKEGQNVTLSCEQNLNHDAMYWYRQDPGQGLRLIYYSQIVNDFQKGDIAEGYSVSREKKESFPLTVTSAQKNPTAFYLCASFQGASNQPQHFGDGTRLSIL.

Concerning this clone: The read ends 3 residues shy of where the CDR3 ends; the end is completed using the germline J gene. The chain links TRBV19 to TRBJ1-2; a weak D match, TRBD1 (5 bases). V gave up 7 bases and J gave up 3 bases, with 15 bases separating them. Per germline, CDR1 LNHDA and CDR2 SQIVND (reference sequence). This CDR3 has 14 residues. The sequenced CDR3 bases are TGTGCCAGTAAGAGGGAGGGGTCGGACTATGGC. Protein product: CASKREGSDYG. In full, the CDR3 is CASKREGSDYGYTF. Looking up the rest from reference TRBV19 and TRBJ1-2 gives the full variable domain: DGGITQSPKYLFRKEGQNVTLSCEQNLNHDAMYWYRQDPGQGLRLIYYSQIVNDFQKGDIAEGYSVSREKKESFPLTVTSAQKNPTAFYLCASKREGSDYGYTFGSGTRLTVV.

Notes on this clone: The read halts 3 residues ahead of the CDR3 end, with the missing end drawn from the germline J gene. V gene TRBV2 combines with J gene TRBJ2-3; TRBD1 is a possible D gene (5 bases). The V end lost 4 bases, the J end lost 6 bases, and 23 bases lay between the germline ends. CDR3 length: 17 residues. The germline V gene encodes CDR1 SNHLY and CDR2 FYNNEI. The CDR3 bases that were read are TGTGCCAGCAGTGGGAACCAACAGGCCACCACAAGGGATACG. Amino acids: CASSGNQQATTRDT. The entire CDR3 reads CASSGNQQATTRDTQYF.

Note on this clone: The read is 3 residues too short to cover the CDR3 end, so that end is filled in from the germline J gene. The genes are TRBV5-1 and TRBJ1-1, with a possible D match to TRBD1 (6 bases). The CDR3 is 14 amino acids. Germline V gene data show CDR1 as SGHRS and CDR2 as YFSETQ. The ends were cut back, 7 bases at V and 5 bases at J, with 18 bases in the middle. CDR3 DNA (partial): TGCGCCAGCCCCCCCCTCGGGGGGCCGACTGAA. It specifies CASPPLGGPTE. From start to end, the CDR3 is CASPPLGGPTEAFF. The whole variable domain, remainder taken from reference TRBV5-1 and TRBJ1-1, is KAGVTQTPRYLIKTRGQQVTLSCSPISGHRSVSWYQQTPGQGLQFLFEYFSETQRNKGNFPGRFSGRQFSNSRSEMNVSTLELGDSALYLCASPPLGGPTEAFFGQGTRLTVV.

About this clone: The read terminates 3 residues ahead of where the CDR3 ends, so the germline J gene completes it. The rearrangement links TRBV10-3 to TRBJ2-3; 9 bases agree with TRBD1. Germline V gives CDR1 ENHRY, CDR2 SYGVKD. The CDR3 sequence is 18 residues long. V lost 6 bases and J lost 0; bases outside the gene matches: 13. CDR3 amino acids: CAIRSGQGTTASTDTQYF. Incomplete CDR3 DNA: TGTGCCATCAGATCGGGACAGGGCACCACCGCTAGCACAGATACG.

As for this clone: The read comes to an end 3 residues before the CDR3 does, leaving the germline J gene to fill in the end. The V and J genes are TRBV5-6 and TRBJ1-5; D is unresolved. The CDR3 has 14 residues. With 3 bases removed from V and 5 bases from J, the gap between germline ends came to 12 bases. Germline CDR1 and CDR2: SGHDT and YYEEEE. The CDR3 bases that were read are TGTGCCAGCAGCTCTAACGAACCCGATCAGCCC. Protein: CASSSNEPDQP. The complete CDR3 sequence is CASSSNEPDQPQHF.

In the case of this clone: The read comes to an end 3 residues before the CDR3 does, leaving the germline J gene to fill in the end. J is TRBJ1-6 and V is TRBV10-3; D might be TRBD1 (5 bases). The CDR3 sequence is 17 residues long. V shed 9 bases and J shed 8 bases, with 26 bases lying between them. The V gene's germline CDR1 is ENHRY and CDR2 SYGVKD. The chain's CDR3 is CAINPESVGANDSPLHF. Incomplete CDR3 DNA: TGTGCCATAAACCCCGAATCCGTAGGGGCTAATGATTCACCC.

Note on this clone: The read is 3 residues too short to cover the CDR3 end, so that end is filled in from the germline J gene. The chain has TRBV20-1 and TRBJ1-2, with 9 nucleotides matching TRBD1. This CDR3 contains 16 residues. Trimming cost V 1 base and J 1 base; bases outside gene matches: 7. Germline V gene sequence: CDR1 DFQATT, CDR2 SNEGSKA (reference sequence). CDR3: CSARAGRDRDNYGYTF. The sequenced part of the CDR3 DNA is TGCAGTGCTAGAGCTGGGCGGGACAGGGATAACTATGGC.

A word on this clone: The read falls 3 residues short of the CDR3 end, and the missing part is taken from the germline J gene. This chain links TRBV19 with TRBJ2-3; 8 nucleotides line up with TRBD2. The germline V gene encodes CDR1 LNHDA and CDR2 SQIVND (reference sequence). The CDR3 totals 16 residues. Unmatched junction bases numbered 13, after V lost 7 bases and J lost 4 bases. CDR3 DNA (partial): TGTGCCAGTACCTTGTTGACTGGCGGGGGGCCAGATACG. Its protein product is CASTLLTGGGPDT. The entire CDR3 is CASTLLTGGGPDTQYF.

The sequenced CDR3 bases are TGTGCCAGCCGGAGACAGGGCAACACCGGGGAG. Translated, it gives CASRRQGNTGE. The whole CDR3 sequence is CASRRQGNTGELFF. This chain joins TRBV19 and TRBJ2-2; 7 positions match TRBD1. The CDR3 end lies 3 residues beyond the end of the read and is filled in from the germline J gene. CDR1 is LNHDA and CDR2 is SQIVND in the germline V gene (reference sequence). V shed 9 bases, J shed 2 bases, and the junction held 6 bases outside the gene matches. The CDR3 sequence is 14 residues long.

As to this clone: The read terminates 3 residues before the CDR3 end, so the remaining end is supplied by the germline J gene. V is TRBV5-1 and J is TRBJ1-2; no definite D call. This CDR3 is built from 15 residues. Looked up from germline, CDR1 is SGHRS and CDR2 is YFSETQ. CDR3 region: CASSLNTATLEGYTF. The DNA read from the CDR3 is TGCGCCAGCAGCTTGAACACAGCCACCCTGGAAGGC.

Note on this clone: The sequence runs out 3 residues before the end of the CDR3; the remainder is reconstructed from the germline J gene. The chain combines TRBV19 with TRBJ1-4, with D perhaps TRBD1 (5 bases). Trimming pared 4 bases from V and 0 bases from J, leaving 12 bases between. The V gene's germline CDR1 is LNHDA and CDR2 SQIVND (reference sequence). The CDR3 is 16 amino acids. CDR3 DNA, as far as it was read: TGTGCCAGTAGTACCTTCTCGGGGGCAACTAATGAAAAA. Protein sequence: CASSTFSGATNEK. The CDR3 reads in full as CASSTFSGATNEKLFF.

For this clone: Read sequence stops 3 residues before the CDR3 end, and the germline J gene provides the missing end. The chain couples TRBV19 to TRBJ2-2; D may match TRBD1 or TRBD2 (5 bases each). This CDR3 region has 16 residues. Germline V gene lookup returns CDR1 LNHDA and CDR2 SQIVND (reference sequence). The CDR3 bases that were read are TGTGCCAGTAGTATAGCCCCAGGGAATACGGGATCACCG. It encodes CASSIAPGNTGSP. The CDR3 as a whole reads CASSIAPGNTGSPLFF.